The clone carrying this TCR beta chain was recorded a few times. The sample originates from a study of T cell responses to AZD1222 COVID-19 vaccine. Germline CDR1 KGHSH, CDR2 LQKENI. The CDR3 loop spans 14 amino acids. Trimming took 2 bases from V and 2 from J, leaving 9 bases between them. TCRdb's table, derived via immunoSEQ multiplex PCR, lists solely in-frame clones and lacks some. Of nearly 100,000 clones in the sample, around nine tenths were seen once. The sample in question was peripheral blood, obtained on day 0 of AZD1222 vaccination. The V call is TRBV18, the J call TRBJ1-2, with D possibly TRBD1 on 5 matching bases. The TCR sequence derives from an adult in good health. In DNA form, the CDR3 reads TGTGCCAGCTCACCAAACAAGGGGAACTATGGCTACACCTTC. This translates into CASSPNKGNYGYTF.